Shown below are 31 T cell receptor beta chains from a single sample sequenced in a study of blood T cell repertoires in COVID-19 (dated by TCRdb to 2018 to 2020). The protocol used for the library was the immunoSEQ multiplex PCR assay. Imported from immuneACCESS, the table was reduced by TCRdb to in-frame sequences with V and J called. These copies leave out some clones; in studies compared against another copy, an unresolved V gene accounts for under half, and the cause of the remainder is not known. Within this sample are approximately 62,000 clones, with under 85% of them counted one time only. The ten largest account for over 5% of the sample. Sequencing was performed on peripheral blood. These receptors were obtained from a woman aged 50 to 60 with active or convalescent COVID-19.

This chain connects TRBV4-2 to TRBJ2-7; D is uncertain. Germline CDR1 LGHNA, CDR2 YNFKEQ. V was trimmed by 0 bases and J by 3 bases, leaving 9 bases between them. The CDR3 totals 14 residues. CDR3 coding DNA: TGTGCCAGCAGCCAAGATCTGGGCAGCTACGAGCAGTACTTC. Translating gives CASSQDLGSYEQYF.

The CDR3 region has the DNA TGTGCCAGCAGCTCCGACTCCCCTTACAATGAGCAGTTCTTC. Amino acid sequence: CASSSDSPYNEQFF. The chain is built from TRBV27 and TRBJ2-1; no clear D gene. V was pared by 6 bases and J by 4 bases, with 13 bases between. The V gene's germline CDR1 is MNHEY and CDR2 SMNVEV (reference sequence). The CDR3 extends over 14 amino acids.

The chain combines TRBV29-1 with TRBJ2-3; 15 positions agree with TRBD2. CDR1 is SQVTM and CDR2 is ANQGSEA in the germline V gene. The CDR3 has 14 amino acids. The J segment lost 6 bases and the V segment lost 7 bases, leaving 5 bases of the junction unmatched. This CDR3 reads CSGGLAGGMDTQYF. In nucleotides, the CDR3 is TGCAGCGGAGGACTAGCGGGAGGGATGGATACGCAGTATTTT.

The chain carries TRBV9 and TRBJ1-1; 7 bases are shared with TRBD1. The CDR3 is 11 amino acids. V shed 7 bases and J 10 bases; nucleotides not matched to a gene: 7. Germline assignment: CDR1 SGDLS and CDR2 YYNGEE. CDR3 residues: CASGSGGSAFF. CDR3 coding DNA: TGTGCCAGCGGATCAGGGGGGTCAGCTTTCTTT.

This chain connects TRBV6-7 to TRBJ2-1; TRBD2 aligns across 14 bases. TRBV6-7 is an ORF for which the function is uncertain. The length of the CDR3 is 18 residues. The V gene end was trimmed by 2 bases and the J gene end by 1 base; junction bases not matched to a gene: 4. The CDR3 DNA reads TGTGCCAGCAGTTACGGGACTAGCGGGAGTTGTTCCTACAATGAGCAGTTCTTC. Protein: CASSYGTSGSCSYNEQFF.

This clone was detected a few times. The CDR3 sequence is CATVTVYGYTF. The CDR3, as DNA: TGTGCCACCGTGACAGTCTATGGCTACACCTTC. The gene calls are TRBV21-1 and TRBJ1-2; TRBD1, the table's D call, was not compared with the DNA. TRBV21-1 is a known pseudogene. This CDR3 contains 11 residues.

This clone was seen more than once but under ten times. The chain combines TRBV5-4 with TRBJ2-4, with 10 bases that match TRBD2. Germline lookup yields CDR1 SGHNT and CDR2 YYREEE (reference sequence). This CDR3 contains 16 residues. V lost 4 bases, J lost 6 bases, and 10 bases stayed unmatched. CDR3 amino acids: CASSATSGRAGNIQYF. DNA of the CDR3: TGTGCCAGCAGCGCCACGAGCGGGAGGGCCGGAAACATTCAGTACTTC.

The chain combines TRBV4-2 with TRBJ1-2; a possible D gene is TRBD1 (6 bases). From germline, CDR1 is LGHNA and CDR2 YNFKEQ. The CDR3 is 15 residues long. V lost 7 bases, J lost 4 bases, and 19 bases lay in between. The CDR3: CASIPSLTGIYGYTF. CDR3 DNA sequence: TGTGCCAGCATCCCATCTCTTACAGGGATCTATGGCTACACCTTC.

This chain links TRBV29-1 with TRBJ1-1; D not resolved. V lost 7 bases and J 6 bases, leaving 21 bases between the germline ends. The CDR3 loop spans 14 amino acids. The germline V gene has CDR1 SQVTM and CDR2 ANQGSEA. The CDR3 DNA follows: TGCAGCGCTATCGTAGGAGTGTTATTCGCTGAAGCTTTCTTT. This sequence encodes CSAIVGVLFAEAFF. The full variable domain, rest sourced from reference TRBV29-1 and TRBJ1-1, is SAVISQKPSRDICQRGTSLTIQCQVDSQVTMMFWYRQQPGQSLTLIATANQGSEATYESGFVIDKFPISRPNLTFSTLTVSNMSPEDSSIYLCSAIVGVLFAEAFFGQGTRLTVV.

The V gene is TRBV7-2, the J gene TRBJ2-5; weak D call: TRBD2 (5 bases). CDR3 length: 16 amino acids. The germline gives CDR1 SGHTA, CDR2 FQGNSA. V was trimmed by 8 bases and J by 2 bases, leaving 21 bases between them. This CDR3 reads CASRKPGGLAQETQYF. For the CDR3, the DNA is TGTGCCAGCCGTAAACCCGGCGGGCTAGCACAAGAGACCCAGTACTTC.

The chain links TRBV5-4 to TRBJ2-3; 9 bases line up with TRBD2. CDR1 is SGHNT, CDR2 YYREEE, per germline (reference sequence). V trimming: 3 bases; J trimming: 3 bases; junction bases outside the gene matches: 5. CDR3 length: 15 residues. The CDR3 nucleotides are TGTGCCAGCAGCTATAGCGGGAGTCTGACAGATACGCAGTATTTT. This gives the protein CASSYSGSLTDTQYF.

The rearrangement links TRBV2 to TRBJ2-7; TRBD1 agrees at 7 bases. Germline values: CDR1 SNHLY, CDR2 FYNNEI. The CDR3 totals 13 residues. V lost 6 bases and J lost 5; bases outside the gene matches: 7. The CDR3 DNA sequence: TGTGCCAGCAGGGACAGGTTACTCCACGAGCAGTACTTC. This translates into CASRDRLLHEQYF.

The V and J genes are TRBV4-1 and TRBJ1-5; unclear D gene. Between the trimmed V and J ends, which lost 6 bases and 0 bases, there was a span of 6 bases. The CDR3 is 13 amino acids. Germline V CDR1 and CDR2: MGHRA, YSYEKL. This CDR3 reads CASSLLSNQPQHF. The CDR3 DNA follows: TGCGCCAGCAGTTTACTTAGCAATCAGCCCCAGCATTTT.

The gene calls are TRBV19 and TRBJ1-5; D is ambiguous. The V end was cut by 5 bases, the J end by 3 bases, with 14 bases between. From germline, CDR1 is LNHDA and CDR2 SQIVND (reference sequence). The CDR3 is 15 residues long. CDR3 bases: TGTGCCAGTAGTCCCGAGGGTCTTATCAATCAGCCCCAGCATTTT. This codes for CASSPEGLINQPQHF.

This clone was counted once. The chain couples TRBV29-1 to TRBJ1-2, with 10 bases aligning to TRBD1. Germline V lookup: CDR1 SQVTM, CDR2 ANQGSEA. This CDR3 is 14 amino acids long. The V and J ends lost 7 bases and 7 bases, in that order; junction bases with no gene match: 12. This chain's CDR3 is CSARDRGEEGGYTF. As DNA, the CDR3 is TGCAGCGCCCGGGACAGGGGTGAGGAGGGTGGCTACACCTTC.

V and J are TRBV7-8 and TRBJ1-5, with 9 bases fitting TRBD1. In germline, CDR1 is SGHVS, CDR2 FQNEAQ. This CDR3 has 14 residues. Losses at the gene ends were 5 bases for V and 5 bases for J; bases not matched to a gene: 4. CDR3 in amino acids: CASSRDREDQPQHF. Written as DNA, the CDR3 is TGTGCCAGCAGCCGGGACAGGGAAGATCAGCCCCAGCATTTT.

The chain carries TRBV5-1 and TRBJ1-2; 7 bases fit TRBD1. V gave up 2 bases and J gave up 6 bases; unmatched junction bases: 1. This CDR3 contains 12 residues. CDR1 is SGHRS, CDR2 YFSETQ, per germline. The CDR3 loop reads CASSLQGNGYTF. The CDR3 nucleotides read TGCGCCAGCAGCTTACAGGGGAATGGCTACACCTTC. Complete variable domain (other parts from reference TRBV5-1 and TRBJ1-2): KAGVTQTPRYLIKTRGQQVTLSCSPISGHRSVSWYQQTPGQGLQFLFEYFSETQRNKGNFPGRFSGRQFSNSRSEMNVSTLELGDSALYLCASSLQGNGYTFGSGTRLTVV.

The chain combines TRBV7-2 with TRBJ1-1; 9 nucleotides line up with TRBD1. This CDR3 contains 14 residues. V lost 5 bases to trimming and J lost 5 bases; unmatched junction nucleotides: 6. CDR1 SGHTA and CDR2 FQGNSA come from the germline V gene. For the CDR3, the DNA is TGTGCCAGCAGCCACGGGACAGGGAGGACTGAAGCTTTCTTT. This encodes CASSHGTGRTEAFF.

This clone has just a few counts. This chain links TRBV24-1 with TRBJ2-7; TRBD2 matches 14 bases. This CDR3 spans 17 amino acids. Germline values: CDR1 KGHDR, CDR2 SFDVKD. V trimming: 4 bases; J trimming: 4 bases; junction bases outside the gene matches: 8. The CDR3 nucleotides read TGTGCCACCAGTGACGGGACTAGCGGGAGTCTTAGTTACGAGCAGTACTTC. Translating it yields CATSDGTSGSLSYEQYF.

The chain couples TRBV5-1 to TRBJ1-4, with D maybe TRBD1 (6 bases). This CDR3 has 14 amino acids. Trimming removed 3 bases at V and 14 bases at J, with 20 bases between. Germline lookup yields CDR1 SGHRS and CDR2 YFSETQ. The chain's CDR3 is CASSSGTPPGGLFF. The CDR3 coding sequence is TGCGCCAGCAGCTCCGGGACACCTCCGGGGGGCCTGTTTTTT.

The chain carries TRBV19 and TRBJ2-7; TRBD1 matches 9 bases. There are 14 residues in the CDR3. V gave up 6 bases and J gave up 2 bases; unmatched junction bases: 5. The germline CDR1 and CDR2 sequences are LNHDA and SQIVND (reference sequence). The CDR3 coding sequence is TGTGCCAGTAGCGCCGGGACAGGGACCTACGAGCAGTACTTC. It codes for CASSAGTGTYEQYF.

As regards this clone: A junction boundary mismatches the germline segment, possibly from a read error. V is TRBV7-7 and J is TRBJ1-5; the match to TRBD1 covers 7 bases. Germline V lookup: CDR1 SSHAT, CDR2 FNYEAQ (reference sequence). CDR3 size: 18 residues. The CDR3 spells CASSPGDSQMISNQPQHF. CDR3 nucleotide sequence: TGTGCTAGCAGCCCCGGGGACAGCCAGATGATAAGCAATCAGCCCCAGCATTTT.

This clone was seen only a few times. The V gene is TRBV7-2, the J gene TRBJ1-5, with unresolved D. This CDR3 comprises 14 residues. Trimming took off 2 bases at V and 2 bases at J, with 7 bases between the two ends. Per germline, CDR1 SGHTA and CDR2 FQGNSA. This chain's CDR3 is CASSLTGGNQPQHF. The DNA for the CDR3 is TGTGCCAGCAGCTTAACCGGGGGCAATCAGCCCCAGCATTTT.

The chain employs TRBV9 and TRBJ2-7, with 8 bases fitting TRBD2. This CDR3 region has 15 residues. V was pared by 0 bases and J by 3 bases, with 5 bases of the junction left unmatched. Germline values: CDR1 SGDLS, CDR2 YYNGEE. DNA of the CDR3: TGTGCCAGCAGCGTAGCTGGAACTAGCGGCTACGAGCAGTACTTC. Translating gives CASSVAGTSGYEQYF.

The genes are TRBV30 and TRBJ1-6; D ambiguous. V dropped 2 bases and J dropped 0 bases, with 17 bases sitting between them. The CDR3 consists of 18 residues. From germline, CDR1 is GTSNPN and CDR2 SVGIG (reference sequence). The CDR3 DNA follows: TGTGCCTGGAGTCGGGTAGGAGATTGGAGCTCCTATAATTCACCCCTCCACTTT. This codes for CAWSRVGDWSSYNSPLHF.

This clone was counted only a few times. This rearrangement joins TRBV7-8 to TRBJ2-7; maybe TRBD1 (5 bases). Germline CDR1 is SGHVS and CDR2 is FQNEAQ. The germline V and J ends were trimmed by 5 bases and 4 bases, with 12 bases remaining between them. The CDR3 is 13 amino acids. In DNA, the CDR3 is TGTGCCAGCAGCCAGGACACCTTATACGAGCAGTACTTC. The encoded protein is CASSQDTLYEQYF.

The chain carries TRBV15 and TRBJ2-1; the match to TRBD2 covers 12 bases. Trimming at V came to 5 bases and at J to 8 bases, leaving 28 bases not matched to a gene. CDR3 length: 22 amino acids. Germline-derived CDR1 and CDR2 are LNHNV and YYDKDF (reference sequence). The CDR3 bases are TGTGCCACCAGCGGTTTCAACGACAGGGCCGGACTAGCGGGATGGAGTAGCGATGAGCAGTTCTTC. It is translated as CATSGFNDRAGLAGWSSDEQFF.

The chain has TRBV29-1 and TRBJ2-1, with 14 bases identical to TRBD2. Unmatched junction bases numbered 2, after V lost 7 bases and J lost 6 bases. Germline V gives CDR1 SQVTM, CDR2 ANQGSEA. CDR3 length: 13 residues. Here the CDR3 reads CSGLAGGANEQFF. The CDR3 region has the DNA TGCAGCGGACTAGCGGGAGGGGCCAATGAGCAGTTCTTC.

The chain has TRBV6-2 or TRBV6-3 and TRBJ2-1, with a tentative D call TRBD2 (5 bases). Germline CDR1 is MNHEY and CDR2 is SVGEGT. Between the trimmed V and J ends, which lost 2 bases and 12 bases, there was a span of 8 bases. This CDR3 has 11 amino acids. This chain's CDR3 is CASSYKAGQFF. Here the CDR3 DNA reads TGTGCCAGCAGTTACAAGGCGGGGCAGTTCTTC.

The chain recombines TRBV27 with TRBJ2-6; 9 nucleotides align to TRBD2. CDR3 length: 20 residues. Germline V gives CDR1 MNHEY, CDR2 SMNVEV (reference sequence). V lost 0 bases, J lost 0 bases, and 9 bases stayed unmatched. CDR3 nucleotide sequence: TGTGCCAGCAGTTTATCGGTTGGCGGGGGGGCGGCCTCTGGGGCCAACGTCCTGACTTTC. It specifies CASSLSVGGGAASGANVLTF.

The gene calls are TRBV11-2 and TRBJ1-1; tentatively, D is TRBD1 (5 bases). The CDR3 is 13 residues long. V was shortened by 5 bases and J by 4 bases, with 11 bases between the two germline ends. The germline V gene encodes CDR1 SGHAT and CDR2 FQNNGV. Here the CDR3 reads CASSVGAVTEAFF. CDR3 sequence (DNA): TGTGCCAGCAGCGTTGGGGCGGTCACTGAAGCTTTCTTT.